This is a list of T cell receptor beta chains from one sample in a study of shared clonotypes between healthy human individuals. TCRdb keeps only in-frame clones here, not all; method: immunoSEQ multiplex PCR. The sample lists more than 550,000 clones; approximately 77% were seen once. Material for sequencing was memory CD4+ T cells sorted from blood. The receptors shown here come from a woman aged 25 to 39 in good health. CDR3s include the opening cysteine and the closing phenylalanine or tryptophan. Fields, in order: CDR3 DNA, CDR3 protein, D gene, J gene, V gene, clone size. D genes are given only for firm matches. Size is omitted from some rows. Given values are once, few, many or a class for expanded clones.

CDR3 DNA: TGTGCCAGCAGCGCAGAGGGTGGGAGCTACAATGAGCAGTTCTTC; CDR3 protein: CASSAEGGSYNEQFF; D gene: NA; J gene: TRBJ2-1; V gene: TRBV13; clone size: NA
CDR3 DNA: TGTGCCAGCACCGAGGACAGGGGAGGCAATCAGCCCCAGCATTTT; CDR3 protein: CASTEDRGGNQPQHF; D gene: TRBD1; J gene: TRBJ1-5; V gene: TRBV28; clone size: NA
CDR3 DNA: TGCGCCAGCACGACGGGAGGGCTTGAGGGAGATACGCAGTATTTT; CDR3 protein: CASTTGGLEGDTQYF; D gene: TRBD2; J gene: TRBJ2-3; V gene: TRBV10-1; clone size: NA
CDR3 DNA: TGTGCCAGCAGCGGTCAGTCGTATCAGCCCCAGCATTTT; CDR3 protein: CASSGQSYQPQHF; D gene: NA; J gene: TRBJ1-5; V gene: TRBV2; clone size: NA
CDR3 DNA: TGTGCCAGCAGCCAAGATTGGCGATCGGATACGCAGTATTTT; CDR3 protein: CASSQDWRSDTQYF; D gene: NA; J gene: TRBJ2-3; V gene: TRBV4-2; clone size: NA
CDR3 DNA: TGTGCCAGCAGCCAAGCCGGGACAATGGGCCAGCCCCAGCATTTT; CDR3 protein: CASSQAGTMGQPQHF; D gene: NA; J gene: TRBJ1-5; V gene: TRBV4-2; clone size: NA
CDR3 DNA: TGCGCCAGCAGCTTATCTAGCGCATCCTACAATGAGCAGTTCTTC; CDR3 protein: CASSLSSASYNEQFF; D gene: NA; J gene: TRBJ2-1; V gene: TRBV5-1; clone size: NA
CDR3 DNA: TGTGCCAGCAGCCCGCGGGACCATGGTACGCAGTATTTT; CDR3 protein: CASSPRDHGTQYF; D gene: NA; J gene: TRBJ2-3; V gene: TRBV7-2; clone size: many
CDR3 DNA: TGTGCCAGCAGCCACGGGACTAGCGCCCACAATGAGCAGTTCTTC; CDR3 protein: CASSHGTSAHNEQFF; D gene: TRBD2; J gene: TRBJ2-1; V gene: TRBV7-6; clone size: NA
CDR3 DNA: TGTGCCAGCAGTTTATACAACTCTGGAAACACCATATATTTT; CDR3 protein: CASSLYNSGNTIYF; D gene: NA; J gene: TRBJ1-3; V gene: TRBV28; clone size: NA
CDR3 DNA: TGCGCCAGCAGCCCACAGGGAGCTAATGAAAAACTGTTTTTT; CDR3 protein: CASSPQGANEKLFF; D gene: NA; J gene: TRBJ1-4; V gene: TRBV5-1; clone size: NA